Reported below is one T cell receptor (beta chain). This record comes from a study of blood T cell repertoires in COVID-19. In the study overall: Samples representing acute and convalescent COVID-19 were sourced from the United States, Italy and Spain. T cells, B-cell-depleted T cells, or PBMCs supplied cDNA or gDNA.

V shed 7 bases and J shed 4 bases, with 13 bases lying between them. Germline CDR1 is LGHDT and CDR2 is YNNKEL (reference sequence). The CDR3 has 13 amino acids. Original processing methods: Reference gene primer amplification in the assay estimated nucleated cell counts. The data were produced by immunoSEQ multiplex PCR, yet TCRdb's version contains in-frame clones alone and is incomplete. V, J and clone size are taken as reported in that table, and D and trimming were inferred from the DNA itself. The data contain approximately 36,000 clones, over 75% of them singletons. The receptor was isolated from a human donor in a cohort sampled during active or convalescent COVID-19. The donor label of this sample is uncertain. V and J are TRBV3-1 (or the pseudogene TRBV3-2) and TRBJ1-2; D gene unclear. Sequenced input: peripheral blood. The CDR3 DNA sequence: TGTGCCAGCATAACAGAGTTTGGCTATGGCTACACCTTC. Its translation: CASITEFGYGYTF.